These 8 T cell receptor beta chains share one sample of origin, sequenced in a study of post-analysis software for immune sequencing data (dated by TCRdb to about 2015). Paper-wide results and their limitations: Patients showed significantly higher frequencies than controls for roughly 5 TRBV segments, among them TRBV5-6, TRBV5-1 and TRBV20-1.

These TCRs are of unknown antigen specificity. The library was built by means of PCR. Sequenced on an Illumina HiSeq 2500. To reduce PCR and sequencing biases, unique molecular identifiers were built into the TCR beta cDNA libraries. The public reads were reanalyzed by TCRdb: fastp trimming at Q25, MiXCR alignment, in-frame beta chains only. Every CDR3 protein is listed once, alongside the most common genes and DNA of its rows. A total of a few hundred thousand distinct CDR3 sequences appear in this sample, approximately 33% of them only once. Clones ranked in the top ten supply around an eighth of the sample. The sequencing sample was made of blood. These receptors originate from a girl aged 10 to 17 with multiple sclerosis.

This clonotype was seen a handful of times. The gene calls are TRBV16 and TRBJ1-4, with D unresolved. The V end lost 4 bases, the J end lost 4 bases, and 13 bases lay between the germline ends. The CDR3 loop spans 15 amino acids. Germline CDR1 and CDR2: KGHSY and FQNENV. The CDR3 sequence: CASSLQNLINEKLFF. CDR3 nucleotide sequence: TGTGCCAGCAGCCTTCAGAACCTGATTAATGAAAAACTGTTTTTT.

This clonotype has only a few counts. The chain uses TRBV6-5 and TRBJ2-3; 10 bases are a match to TRBD2. The CDR3 extends over 15 amino acids. V was clipped by 8 bases and J by 2 bases; unmatched bases: 7. Germline CDR1 and CDR2: MNHEY and SVGAGI. In DNA, the CDR3 is TGTGCCAGCCGGGAAGCGGGGGGGTACACAGATACGCAGTATTTT. This gives the protein CASREAGGYTDTQYF.

The chain joins TRBV27 to TRBJ2-7; no reliable D call. CDR3 length equals 14 residues. The germline gives CDR1 MNHEY, CDR2 SMNVEV (reference sequence). V lost 9 bases to trimming and J lost 1 base, with 16 bases between them. The CDR3 DNA follows: TGTGCCAGTAAAATCCTGCCCGCTTCCTACGAGCAGTACTTC. Translation gives CASKILPASYEQYF.

V gene TRBV4-3 combines with J gene TRBJ1-6; D gene ambiguous. This CDR3 has 16 residues. Trimming shortened V by 0 bases and J by 7 bases, and 13 bases separated the two germline ends. Germline CDR1 LGHNA, CDR2 YSLEER. The CDR3 loop reads CASSQEIRARNSPLHF. CDR3 sequence (DNA): TGCGCCAGCAGCCAAGAGATACGGGCACGGAATTCACCCCTCCACTTT.

This clonotype turned up a few times. The chain links TRBV4-1 to TRBJ1-2; TRBD1 aligns across 10 bases. V dropped 1 base and J dropped 8; count of bases not matched to a gene: 16. CDR3 length equals 18 residues. Germline CDR1 reads MGHRA; CDR2 reads YSYEKL. The chain's CDR3 is CASSQAICLPGQGCGYTF. The DNA of the CDR3 is TGCGCCAGCAGCCAAGCAATCTGTTTACCGGGACAGGGGTGCGGCTACACCTTC.

The V and J genes are TRBV5-1 and TRBJ1-1, with D possibly being TRBD1 (5 bases). The CDR3 totals 15 residues. V lost 0 bases to trimming and J lost 5 bases, with 14 bases between them. Germline assignment: CDR1 SGHRS and CDR2 YFSETQ. CDR3 loop: CASSLEGRAGTEAFF. The CDR3 DNA reads as TGCGCCAGCAGCTTGGAGGGACGAGCGGGTACTGAAGCTTTCTTT.

This clonotype came up a few times. V is TRBV9 and J is TRBJ2-1; 8 bases are a match to TRBD2. Germline CDR1 and CDR2: SGDLS and YYNGEE. The CDR3 runs to 16 residues. V lost 4 bases, J lost 4 bases, and 10 bases stayed unmatched. CDR3 in DNA: TGTGCCAGCAGCACAACACTAGCGGATAGATACAATGAGCAGTTCTTC. This translates into CASSTTLADRYNEQFF.

The chain has TRBV20-1 and TRBJ2-7; 8 bases match TRBD1. After removal of 5 bases from V and 2 bases from J, the junction contained 8 bases not matched to a gene. Germline V gene lookup returns CDR1 DFQATT and CDR2 SNEGSKA (reference sequence). The CDR3 loop spans 14 amino acids. The CDR3 nucleotides read TGCAGTGCTGGACCAGGACAGGGACCCTACGAGCAGTACTTC. Translating gives CSAGPGQGPYEQYF.